Only a few counts were recorded for the clone carrying this T cell receptor (beta chain). Clones were read by immunoSEQ multiplex PCR, and TCRdb kept only the in-frame ones, dropping some. This sample has 90,000 or so clones, with 91% found just once. This sample was taken from a study of blood T cell repertoires in COVID-19. At the level of the study: The United States, Italy and Spain supplied acute and convalescent COVID-19 samples. T cells, B-cell-depleted T cells, or PBMCs provided the cDNA or gDNA that served as material.

Per the germline V gene, CDR1 is SGHRS and CDR2 is YFSETQ. The CDR3 runs to 12 residues. Trimming cost V 4 bases and J 8 bases; bases outside gene matches: 5. The sample comprised peripheral blood. The chain uses TRBV5-1 and TRBJ1-2; TRBD1 agrees at 7 bases. This sequence originates from a human donor with active COVID-19. The donor label of this sample is uncertain. CDR3 DNA: TGCGCCAGCAGCCGTGACAGGGAAGGCTACACCTTC. This gives the protein CASSRDREGYTF.